This TCR beta chain was captured by sequencing in a study of blood T cell repertoires in COVID-19. Study as a whole: The samples span acute and convalescent COVID-19 from the United States, Italy and Spain. T cells, B-cell-depleted T cells, or PBMCs supplied cDNA or gDNA.

This CDR3 region has 12 residues. Per germline, CDR1 KGHDR and CDR2 SFDVKD. With 7 bases removed from V and 5 bases from J, the gap between germline ends came to 10 bases. In the authors' workflow: Estimation of nucleated cell counts relied on the amplification of reference gene primers. Clones were read by immunoSEQ multiplex PCR, and TCRdb kept only the in-frame ones, dropping some. That table gives V, J and clone size, and the DNA gave D and trimming. The repertoire includes some 83,000 clones, 80% to 85% of them detected once, and around 40% sits in the top ten. The genes are TRBV24-1 and TRBJ2-5, with D possibly being TRBD2 (6 bases). The clonotype was recovered from a man at least 80 years old with acute or convalescent COVID-19. Material: peripheral blood. Written as DNA, the CDR3 is TGTGCCACCAGCCGGGGGAGGGAGACCCAGTACTTC. This codes for CATSRGRETQYF.